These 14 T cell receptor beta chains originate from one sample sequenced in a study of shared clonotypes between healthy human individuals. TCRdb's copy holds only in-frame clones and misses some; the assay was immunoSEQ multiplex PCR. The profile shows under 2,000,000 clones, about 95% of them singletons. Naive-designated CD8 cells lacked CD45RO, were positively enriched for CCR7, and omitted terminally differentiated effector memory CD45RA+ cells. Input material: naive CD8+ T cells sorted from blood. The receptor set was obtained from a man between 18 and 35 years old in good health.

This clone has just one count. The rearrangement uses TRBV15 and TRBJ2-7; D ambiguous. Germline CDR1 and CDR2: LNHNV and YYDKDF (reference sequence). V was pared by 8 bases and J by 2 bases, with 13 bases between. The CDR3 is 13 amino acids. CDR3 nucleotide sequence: TGTGCCACCGGATTTGGCGTTACCTACGAGCAGTACTTC. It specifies CATGFGVTYEQYF.

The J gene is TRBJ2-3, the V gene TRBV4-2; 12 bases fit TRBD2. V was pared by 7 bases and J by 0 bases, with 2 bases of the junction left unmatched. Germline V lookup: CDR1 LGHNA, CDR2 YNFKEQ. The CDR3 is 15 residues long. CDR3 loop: CASNGLAGSTDTQYF. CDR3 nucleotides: TGTGCCAGCAATGGACTAGCGGGGAGCACAGATACGCAGTATTTT.

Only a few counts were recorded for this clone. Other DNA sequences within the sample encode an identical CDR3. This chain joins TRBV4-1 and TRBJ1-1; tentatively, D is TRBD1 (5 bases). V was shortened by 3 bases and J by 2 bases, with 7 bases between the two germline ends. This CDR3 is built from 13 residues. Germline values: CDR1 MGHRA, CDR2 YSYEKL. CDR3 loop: CASSQTVNTEAFF. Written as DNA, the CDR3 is TGCGCCAGCAGCCAGACAGTTAACACTGAAGCTTTCTTT.

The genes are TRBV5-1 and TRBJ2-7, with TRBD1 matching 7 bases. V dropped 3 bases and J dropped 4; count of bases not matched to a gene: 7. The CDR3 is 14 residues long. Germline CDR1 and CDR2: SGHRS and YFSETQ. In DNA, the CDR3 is TGCGCCAGCAGCTCGCAGGGGGTAGTGTACGAGCAGTACTTC. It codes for CASSSQGVVYEQYF.

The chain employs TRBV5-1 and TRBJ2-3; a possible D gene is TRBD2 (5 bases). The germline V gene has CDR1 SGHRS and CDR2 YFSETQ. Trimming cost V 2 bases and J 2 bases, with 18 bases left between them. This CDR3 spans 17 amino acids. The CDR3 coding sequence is TGCGCCAGCAGCTTCTTATGGACTGAGGGTAACACAGATACGCAGTATTTT. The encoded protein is CASSFLWTEGNTDTQYF.

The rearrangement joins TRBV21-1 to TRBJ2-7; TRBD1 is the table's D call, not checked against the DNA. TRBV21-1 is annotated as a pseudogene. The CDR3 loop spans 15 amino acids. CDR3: CASSKGILTGIEQYF. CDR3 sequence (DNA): TGTGCCAGCAGCAAAGGGATACTCACAGGGATCGAGCAGTACTTC.

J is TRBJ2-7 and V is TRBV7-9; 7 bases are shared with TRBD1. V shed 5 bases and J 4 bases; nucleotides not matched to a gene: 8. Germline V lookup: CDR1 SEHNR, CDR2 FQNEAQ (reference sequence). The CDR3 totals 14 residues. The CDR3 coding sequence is TGTGCCAGCAGCGGGTCGGGACAGCCATACGAGCAGTACTTC. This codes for CASSGSGQPYEQYF.

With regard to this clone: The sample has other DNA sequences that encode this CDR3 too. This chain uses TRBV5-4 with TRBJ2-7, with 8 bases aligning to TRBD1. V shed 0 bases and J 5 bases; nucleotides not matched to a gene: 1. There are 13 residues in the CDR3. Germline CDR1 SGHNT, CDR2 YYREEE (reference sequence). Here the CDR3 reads CASSLGQGNEQYF. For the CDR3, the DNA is TGTGCCAGCAGCTTGGGACAGGGGAACGAGCAGTACTTC.

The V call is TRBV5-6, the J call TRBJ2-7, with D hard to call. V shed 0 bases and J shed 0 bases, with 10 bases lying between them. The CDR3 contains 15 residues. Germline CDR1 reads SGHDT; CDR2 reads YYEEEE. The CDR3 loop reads CASSLGVQFSYEQYF. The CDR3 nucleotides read TGTGCCAGCAGCTTGGGAGTACAGTTCTCCTACGAGCAGTACTTC. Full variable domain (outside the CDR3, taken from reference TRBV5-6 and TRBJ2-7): DAGVTQSPTHLIKTRGQQVTLRCSPKSGHDTVSWYQQALGQGPQFIFQYYEEEERQRGNFPDRFSGHQFPNYSSELNVNALLLGDSALYLCASSLGVQFSYEQYFGPGTRLTVT.

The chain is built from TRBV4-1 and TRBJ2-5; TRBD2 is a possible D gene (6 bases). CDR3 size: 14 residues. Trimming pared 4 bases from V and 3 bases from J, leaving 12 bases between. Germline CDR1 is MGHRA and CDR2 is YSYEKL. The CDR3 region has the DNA TGCGCCAGCAGCCGTGTAGGAGGGGAAGAGACCCAGTACTTC. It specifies CASSRVGGEETQYF.

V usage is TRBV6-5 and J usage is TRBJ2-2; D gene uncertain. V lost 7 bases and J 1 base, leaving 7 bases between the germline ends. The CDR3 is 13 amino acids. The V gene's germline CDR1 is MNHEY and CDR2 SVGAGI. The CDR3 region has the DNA TGTGCCAGCAAACGAGGGAACACCGGGGAGCTGTTTTTT. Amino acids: CASKRGNTGELFF.

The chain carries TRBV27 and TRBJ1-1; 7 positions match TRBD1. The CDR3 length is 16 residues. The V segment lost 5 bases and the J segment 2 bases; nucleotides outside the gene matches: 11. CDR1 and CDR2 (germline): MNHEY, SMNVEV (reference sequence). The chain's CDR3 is CASSKFTGEVNTEAFF. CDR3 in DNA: TGTGCCAGCAGTAAATTTACAGGGGAGGTAAACACTGAAGCTTTCTTT.

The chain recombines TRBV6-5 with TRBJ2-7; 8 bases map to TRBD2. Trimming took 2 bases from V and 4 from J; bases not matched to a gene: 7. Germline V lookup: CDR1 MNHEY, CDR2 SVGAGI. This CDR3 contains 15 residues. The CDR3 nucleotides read TGTGCCAGCAGTTACCAAGCGGGAGATGGTTACGAGCAGTACTTC. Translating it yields CASSYQAGDGYEQYF.

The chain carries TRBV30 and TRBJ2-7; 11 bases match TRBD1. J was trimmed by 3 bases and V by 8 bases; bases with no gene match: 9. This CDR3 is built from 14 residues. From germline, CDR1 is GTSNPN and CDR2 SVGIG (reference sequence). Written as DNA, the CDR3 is TGTGCCACCTTCGCCGGGACAGGGGGCTACGAGCAGTACTTC. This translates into CATFAGTGGYEQYF.